This section outlines one T cell receptor beta chain sequence together with its context. No antigen is known for it. TCRdb re-analysed the reads in MiXCR, keeping a single row per CDR3 protein. Altogether about 51,000 distinct CDR3 sequences are present, 20% to 25% being singletons, with the ten largest covering about 30%. The data were obtained in a study of T cell repertoires in cytomegalovirus infection. Overall study context: Through public TCR beta signatures, both CMV infection and matching HLA type were indicated. Points from the study as a whole: CMV-specific TCR beta clonotypes restricted by HLA-C were the ones dominating the ex vivo response. Summed frequency of shared TCR beta families picked out CMV carriers who also had the relevant HLA.

Specimen: CD8+ T cells from cultured PBMCs, collected from culture after CMV antigen stimulation. The sequence was obtained from a human donor in good health (CMV status not recorded). Some clones in this sample may be carry-over from other donors' samples.

The DNA for the CDR3 is TGTGCCAGCAGCTTAAATGAAGGGGTAGCCAAAAACATTCAGTACTTC. It yields the protein CASSLNEGVAKNIQYF. The V gene is TRBV11-2, the J gene TRBJ2-4; possibly TRBD1 for D (5 bases). The germline gives CDR1 SGHAT, CDR2 FQNNGV. The CDR3 runs 16 residues. Trimming took 2 bases from V and 0 from J, leaving 11 bases between them.